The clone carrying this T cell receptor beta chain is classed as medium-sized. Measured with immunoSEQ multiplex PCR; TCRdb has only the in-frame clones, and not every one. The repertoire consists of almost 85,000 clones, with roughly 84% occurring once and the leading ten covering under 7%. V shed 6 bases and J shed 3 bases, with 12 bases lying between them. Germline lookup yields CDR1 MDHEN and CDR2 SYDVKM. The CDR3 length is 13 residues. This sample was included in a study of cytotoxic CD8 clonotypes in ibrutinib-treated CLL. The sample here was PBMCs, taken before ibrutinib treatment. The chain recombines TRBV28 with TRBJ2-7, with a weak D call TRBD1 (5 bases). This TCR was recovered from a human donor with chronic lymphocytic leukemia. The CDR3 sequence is CASRSPGFYEQYF. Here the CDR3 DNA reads TGTGCCAGCAGGAGTCCAGGGTTCTACGAGCAGTACTTC.